Reported below is one T cell receptor (beta chain). At the DNA level, this CDR3 is encoded by other sequences in the same sample as well. Germline V lookup: CDR1 PRHDT, CDR2 FYEKMQ (reference sequence). The CDR3 covers 14 residues. The ends were cut back, 3 bases at V and 0 bases at J, with 9 bases in the middle. Per the original methods: ImmunoSEQ sequences covered only the junction and lacked quality scores; filtering therefore differed. Profiling relied on immunoSEQ multiplex PCR, and the TCRdb table lists in-frame clones only, not all of them. D and trimming come from the DNA, and the V and J calls and clone size come from that table. The sample includes around 2,000,000 clones, around 96% of them seen just once. The naive CD8 population came from CD45RO-negative cells selected for CCR7, without terminally differentiated effector memory CD45RA+ cells. This specimen comes from a study of shared clonotypes between healthy human individuals.

The V gene is TRBV13, the J gene TRBJ2-7; D remains ambiguous. The receptor was derived from a man younger than 30 in good health. Material: naive CD8+ T cells sorted from blood. The CDR3 coding sequence is TGTGCCAGCAGCTTGGGGTCGGGCTCCTACGAGCAGTACTTC. Translated, it gives CASSLGSGSYEQYF.